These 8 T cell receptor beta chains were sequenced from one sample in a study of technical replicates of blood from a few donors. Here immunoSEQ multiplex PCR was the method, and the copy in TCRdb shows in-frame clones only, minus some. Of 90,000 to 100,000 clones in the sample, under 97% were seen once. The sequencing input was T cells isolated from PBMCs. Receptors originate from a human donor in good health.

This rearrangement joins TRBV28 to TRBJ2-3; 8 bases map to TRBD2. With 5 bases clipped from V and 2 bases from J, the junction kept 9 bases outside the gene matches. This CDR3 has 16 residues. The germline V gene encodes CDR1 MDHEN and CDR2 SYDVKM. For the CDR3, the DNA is TGTGCCAGCAGTAAATGGGTAGCGGGGTCCACAGATACGCAGTATTTT. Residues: CASSKWVAGSTDTQYF. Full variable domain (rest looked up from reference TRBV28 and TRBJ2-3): DVKVTQSSRYLVKRTGEKVFLECVQDMDHENMFWYRQDPGLGLRLIYFSYDVKMKEKGDIPEGYSVSREKKERFSLILESASTNQTSMYLCASSKWVAGSTDTQYFGPGTRLTVL.

CDR3 amino acids: CASSYSTQANYGYTF. CDR3 bases: TGTGCCAGCAGTTACTCGACACAAGCTAACTATGGCTACACCTTC. The rearrangement uses TRBV6-5 and TRBJ1-2; no definite D call. This CDR3 is 15 amino acids long. CDR1 MNHEY and CDR2 SVGAGI come from the germline V gene. Trimming removed 0 bases at V and 0 bases at J, with 8 bases between.

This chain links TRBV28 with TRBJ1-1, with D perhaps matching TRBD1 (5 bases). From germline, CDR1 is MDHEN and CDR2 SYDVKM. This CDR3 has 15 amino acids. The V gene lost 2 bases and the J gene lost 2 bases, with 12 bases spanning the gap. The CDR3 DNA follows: TGTGCCAGCAGTTTAATAGGGGCAGCCAACACTGAAGCTTTCTTT. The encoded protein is CASSLIGAANTEAFF. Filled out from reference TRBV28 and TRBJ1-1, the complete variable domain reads DVKVTQSSRYLVKRTGEKVFLECVQDMDHENMFWYRQDPGLGLRLIYFSYDVKMKEKGDIPEGYSVSREKKERFSLILESASTNQTSMYLCASSLIGAANTEAFFGQGTRLTVV.

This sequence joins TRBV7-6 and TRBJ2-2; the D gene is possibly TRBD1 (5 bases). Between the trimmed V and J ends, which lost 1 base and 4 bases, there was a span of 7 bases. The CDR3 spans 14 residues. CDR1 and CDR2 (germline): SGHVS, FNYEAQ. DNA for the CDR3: TGTGCCAGCAGCTTAGGCCAGGGCACCGGGGAGCTGTTTTTT. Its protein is CASSLGQGTGELFF.

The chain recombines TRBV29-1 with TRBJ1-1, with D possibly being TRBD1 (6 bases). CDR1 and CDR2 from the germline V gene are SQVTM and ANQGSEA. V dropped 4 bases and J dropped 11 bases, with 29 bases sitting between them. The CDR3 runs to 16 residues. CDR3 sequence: CSVVPVAGAREGVAFF. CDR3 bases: TGCAGCGTTGTGCCCGTGGCAGGGGCCCGCGAGGGGGTTGCTTTCTTT.

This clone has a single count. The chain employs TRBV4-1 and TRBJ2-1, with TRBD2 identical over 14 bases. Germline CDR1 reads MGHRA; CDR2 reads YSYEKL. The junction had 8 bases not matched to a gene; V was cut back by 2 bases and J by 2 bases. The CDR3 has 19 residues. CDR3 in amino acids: CASSQLGLAGDPPYNEQFF. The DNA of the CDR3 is TGCGCCAGCAGCCAACTGGGACTAGCGGGAGACCCCCCCTACAATGAGCAGTTCTTC.

The CDR3 bases are TGTGCCAGCAGTGACGACACGAACACTGAAGCTTTCTTT. Its translation is CASSDDTNTEAFF. V is TRBV6-4 and J is TRBJ1-1; D unclear. Per germline, CDR1 MRHNA and CDR2 SNTAGT. The CDR3 runs to 13 residues. Trimming removed 2 bases from V and 1 base from J, with 5 bases in between.

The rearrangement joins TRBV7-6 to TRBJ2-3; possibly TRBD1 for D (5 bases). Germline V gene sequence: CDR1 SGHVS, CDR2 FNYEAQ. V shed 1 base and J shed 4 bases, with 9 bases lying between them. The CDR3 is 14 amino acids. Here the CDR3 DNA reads TGTGCCAGCAGCTTAGAGGGGTCGGCAGATACGCAGTATTTT. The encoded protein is CASSLEGSADTQYF.